These 6 T cell receptor beta chains came from one sample sequenced in a study of shared T cell receptors in the human thymus. The data were produced by immunoSEQ multiplex PCR, yet TCRdb's version contains in-frame clones alone and is incomplete. The sample has around 730,000 clones; 80% to 90% are singletons. The same data also went into a second study, on human thymus T cells.

Sequenced sample: thymocytes. These receptor sequences come from a girl in the first two years of life with a congenital heart defect.

The chain's CDR3 is CASSSQGSGQPQHF. CDR3 sequence (DNA): TGTGCCAGTAGCTCACAGGGGTCGGGTCAGCCCCAGCATTTT. V gene TRBV19 combines with J gene TRBJ1-5, with TRBD1 matching 7 bases. This CDR3 is 14 amino acids long. Germline V gives CDR1 LNHDA, CDR2 SQIVND (reference sequence). V lost 6 bases and J lost 6; bases outside the gene matches: 8. The variable domain in full, completed from reference TRBV19 and TRBJ1-5, reads DGGITQSPKYLFRKEGQNVTLSCEQNLNHDAMYWYRQDPGQGLRLIYYSQIVNDFQKGDIAEGYSVSREKKESFPLTVTSAQKNPTAFYLCASSSQGSGQPQHFGDGTRLSIL.

The J gene is TRBJ1-4, the V gene TRBV19, with D unresolved. V was shortened by 4 bases and J by 5 bases, with 8 bases between the two germline ends. Germline CDR1 is LNHDA and CDR2 is SQIVND (reference sequence). The CDR3 totals 13 residues. This CDR3 reads CASSRRTNEKLFF. In nucleotides, the CDR3 is TGTGCCAGTAGTAGGAGGACGAATGAAAAACTGTTTTTT.

V is TRBV7-3 and J is TRBJ1-1; D is possibly TRBD1 (6 bases). The length of the CDR3 is 16 residues. Trimming took 2 bases from V and 0 from J, leaving 13 bases between them. Germline assignment: CDR1 SGHTA and CDR2 FQGTGA. DNA of the CDR3: TGTGCCAGCAGCTTAGTGGGACATAAATTGAACACTGAAGCTTTCTTT. It specifies CASSLVGHKLNTEAFF.

The rearrangement uses TRBV28 and TRBJ1-4; 7 bases fit TRBD1. Germline V gives CDR1 MDHEN, CDR2 SYDVKM. The CDR3 spans 16 residues. After removal of 3 bases from V and 0 bases from J, the junction contained 4 bases not matched to a gene. CDR3 in amino acids: CASSLLRGSTNEKLFF. CDR3 coding DNA: TGTGCCAGCAGTTTGCTCAGGGGGTCAACTAATGAAAAACTGTTTTTT. Together with reference TRBV28 and TRBJ1-4, the CDR3 gives the full variable domain: DVKVTQSSRYLVKRTGEKVFLECVQDMDHENMFWYRQDPGLGLRLIYFSYDVKMKEKGDIPEGYSVSREKKERFSLILESASTNQTSMYLCASSLLRGSTNEKLFFGSGTQLSVL.

The V call is TRBV9, the J call TRBJ2-3; 7 nucleotides match TRBD1. The CDR3 extends over 16 amino acids. With V trimmed by 0 bases and J by 2 bases, 6 bases remained unmatched. Germline V gives CDR1 SGDLS, CDR2 YYNGEE. The CDR3 DNA reads as TGTGCCAGCAGCGTAGCAAGGACAGGATTCACAGATACGCAGTATTTT. Its protein product is CASSVARTGFTDTQYF. Using reference TRBV9 and TRBJ2-3 for the parts outside the CDR3, the full variable domain is DSGVTQTPKHLITATGQRVTLRCSPRSGDLSVYWYQQSLDQGLQFLIQYYNGEERAKGNILERFSAQQFPDLHSELNLSSLELGDSALYFCASSVARTGFTDTQYFGPGTRLTVL.

This clone was recorded once. The gene calls are TRBV13 and TRBJ2-1; TRBD2 matches at 11 bases. This CDR3 is built from 17 residues. Unmatched junction bases numbered 12, after V lost 5 bases and J lost 6 bases. The germline V gene encodes CDR1 PRHDT and CDR2 FYEKMQ (reference sequence). The DNA for the CDR3 is TGTGCCAGCAGCCTCACCCTACCGACTAGCGGGGTCAATGAGCAGTTCTTC. As protein: CASSLTLPTSGVNEQFF.